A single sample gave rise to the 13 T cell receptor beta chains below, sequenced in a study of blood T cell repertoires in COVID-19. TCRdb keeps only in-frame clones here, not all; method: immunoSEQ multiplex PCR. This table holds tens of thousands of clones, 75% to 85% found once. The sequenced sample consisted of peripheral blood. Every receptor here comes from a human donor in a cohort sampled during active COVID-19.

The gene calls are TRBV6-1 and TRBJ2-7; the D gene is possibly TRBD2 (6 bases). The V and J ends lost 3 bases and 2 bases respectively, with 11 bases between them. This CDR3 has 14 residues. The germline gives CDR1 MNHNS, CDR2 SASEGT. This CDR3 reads CASSEGGRTYEQYF. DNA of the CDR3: TGTGCCAGCAGTGAGGGGGGACGAACCTACGAGCAGTACTTC.

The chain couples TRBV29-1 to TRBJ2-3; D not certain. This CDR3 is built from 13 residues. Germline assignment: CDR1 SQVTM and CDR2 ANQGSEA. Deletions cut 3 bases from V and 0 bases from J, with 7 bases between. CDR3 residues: CSVDRRSTDTQYF. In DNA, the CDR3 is TGCAGCGTTGACCGCAGGAGCACAGATACGCAGTATTTT.

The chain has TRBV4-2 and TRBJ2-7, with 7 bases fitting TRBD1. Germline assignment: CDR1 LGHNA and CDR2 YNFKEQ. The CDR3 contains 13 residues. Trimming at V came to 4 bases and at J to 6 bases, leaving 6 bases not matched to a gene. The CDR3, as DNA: TGTGCCAGCAGCCTAGCGACAGGGATCGAGCAGTACTTC. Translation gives CASSLATGIEQYF.

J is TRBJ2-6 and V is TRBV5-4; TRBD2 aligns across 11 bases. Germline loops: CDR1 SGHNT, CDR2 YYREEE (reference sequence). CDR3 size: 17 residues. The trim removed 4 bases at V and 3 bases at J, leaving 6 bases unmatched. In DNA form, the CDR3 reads TGTGCCAGCAGCCCACCGACTAGCGGGATTGGGGCCAACGTCCTGACTTTC. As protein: CASSPPTSGIGANVLTF.

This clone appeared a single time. CDR3 DNA sequence: TGTGCCAGTAGTACTTTCCAGGGTGGTCAAAACATTCAGTACTTC. Its translation: CASSTFQGGQNIQYF. The chain links TRBV19 to TRBJ2-4, with D perhaps TRBD1 (5 bases). The CDR3 covers 15 residues. Germline V lookup: CDR1 LNHDA, CDR2 SQIVND (reference sequence). The V gene lost 4 bases and the J gene lost 5 bases, with 15 bases spanning the gap.

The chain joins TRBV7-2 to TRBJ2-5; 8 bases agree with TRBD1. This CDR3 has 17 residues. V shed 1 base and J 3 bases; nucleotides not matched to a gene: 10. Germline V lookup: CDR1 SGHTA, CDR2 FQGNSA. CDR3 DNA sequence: TGTGCCAGCAGCTTAGTCTCTGGTGGACAGGGAGAAGAGACCCAGTACTTC. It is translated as CASSLVSGGQGEETQYF.

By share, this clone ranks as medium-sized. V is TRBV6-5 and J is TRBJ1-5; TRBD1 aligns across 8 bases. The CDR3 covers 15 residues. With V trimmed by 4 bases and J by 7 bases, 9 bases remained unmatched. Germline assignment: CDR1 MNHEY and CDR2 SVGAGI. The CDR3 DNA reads TGTGCCAGCAGTTCCACCGGGACAGGCGGACAGCCCCAGCATTTT. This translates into CASSSTGTGGQPQHF.

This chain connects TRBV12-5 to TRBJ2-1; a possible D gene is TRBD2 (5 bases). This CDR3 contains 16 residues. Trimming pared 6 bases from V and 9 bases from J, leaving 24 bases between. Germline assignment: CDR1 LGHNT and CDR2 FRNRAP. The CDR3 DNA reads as TGTGCTAGTGGATCCCCCGCGGTCGGAGGCCTGAGTGAGCAGTTCTTC. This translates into CASGSPAVGGLSEQFF.

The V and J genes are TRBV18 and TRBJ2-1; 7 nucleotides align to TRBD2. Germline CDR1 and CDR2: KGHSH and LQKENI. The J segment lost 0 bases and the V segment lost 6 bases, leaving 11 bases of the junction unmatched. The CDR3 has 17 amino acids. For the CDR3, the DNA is TGTGCCAGCTCCTCAGTCGGCGGGAGTGTCTCCTACAATGAGCAGTTCTTC. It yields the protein CASSSVGGSVSYNEQFF.

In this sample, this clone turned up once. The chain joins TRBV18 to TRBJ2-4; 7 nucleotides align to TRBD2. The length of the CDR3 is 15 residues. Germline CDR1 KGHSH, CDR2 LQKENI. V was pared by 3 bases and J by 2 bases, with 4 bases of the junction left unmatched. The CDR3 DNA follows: TGTGCCAGCTCACCGCAGGGAGGGACCAAAAACATTCAGTACTTC. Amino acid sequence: CASSPQGGTKNIQYF.

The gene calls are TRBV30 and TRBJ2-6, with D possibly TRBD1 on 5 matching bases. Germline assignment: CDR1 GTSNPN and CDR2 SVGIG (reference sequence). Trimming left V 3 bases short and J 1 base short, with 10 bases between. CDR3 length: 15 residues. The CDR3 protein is CAWRTVVSGANVLTF. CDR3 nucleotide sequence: TGTGCCTGGAGGACAGTAGTTTCTGGGGCCAACGTCCTGACTTTC.

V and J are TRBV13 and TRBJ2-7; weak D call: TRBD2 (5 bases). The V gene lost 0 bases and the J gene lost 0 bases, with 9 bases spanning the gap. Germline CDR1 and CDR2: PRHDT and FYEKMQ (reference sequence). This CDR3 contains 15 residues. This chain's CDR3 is CASSLGGSPSYEQYF. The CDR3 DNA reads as TGTGCCAGCAGCTTAGGTGGGAGCCCCTCCTACGAGCAGTACTTC.

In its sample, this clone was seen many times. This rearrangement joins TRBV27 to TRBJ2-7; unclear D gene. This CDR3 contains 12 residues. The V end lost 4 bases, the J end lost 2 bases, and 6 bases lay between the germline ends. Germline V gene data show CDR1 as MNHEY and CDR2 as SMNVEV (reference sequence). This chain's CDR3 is CASSSLAYEQYF. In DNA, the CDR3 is TGTGCCAGCAGTTCCCTCGCCTACGAGCAGTACTTC.